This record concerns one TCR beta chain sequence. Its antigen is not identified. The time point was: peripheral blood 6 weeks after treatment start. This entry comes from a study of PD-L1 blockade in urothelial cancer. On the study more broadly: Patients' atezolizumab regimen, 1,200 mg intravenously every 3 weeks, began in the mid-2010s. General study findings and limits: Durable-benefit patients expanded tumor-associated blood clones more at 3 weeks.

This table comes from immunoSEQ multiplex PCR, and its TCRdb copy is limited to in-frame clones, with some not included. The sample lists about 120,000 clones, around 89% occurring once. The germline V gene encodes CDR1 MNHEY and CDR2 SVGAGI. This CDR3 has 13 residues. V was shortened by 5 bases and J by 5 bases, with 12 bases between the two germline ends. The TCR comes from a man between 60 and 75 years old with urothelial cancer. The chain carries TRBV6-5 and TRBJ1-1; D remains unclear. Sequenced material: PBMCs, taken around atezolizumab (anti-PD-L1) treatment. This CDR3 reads CASSEGGLTEAFF. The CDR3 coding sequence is TGTGCCAGCAGTGAGGGCGGCCTGACTGAAGCTTTCTTT.